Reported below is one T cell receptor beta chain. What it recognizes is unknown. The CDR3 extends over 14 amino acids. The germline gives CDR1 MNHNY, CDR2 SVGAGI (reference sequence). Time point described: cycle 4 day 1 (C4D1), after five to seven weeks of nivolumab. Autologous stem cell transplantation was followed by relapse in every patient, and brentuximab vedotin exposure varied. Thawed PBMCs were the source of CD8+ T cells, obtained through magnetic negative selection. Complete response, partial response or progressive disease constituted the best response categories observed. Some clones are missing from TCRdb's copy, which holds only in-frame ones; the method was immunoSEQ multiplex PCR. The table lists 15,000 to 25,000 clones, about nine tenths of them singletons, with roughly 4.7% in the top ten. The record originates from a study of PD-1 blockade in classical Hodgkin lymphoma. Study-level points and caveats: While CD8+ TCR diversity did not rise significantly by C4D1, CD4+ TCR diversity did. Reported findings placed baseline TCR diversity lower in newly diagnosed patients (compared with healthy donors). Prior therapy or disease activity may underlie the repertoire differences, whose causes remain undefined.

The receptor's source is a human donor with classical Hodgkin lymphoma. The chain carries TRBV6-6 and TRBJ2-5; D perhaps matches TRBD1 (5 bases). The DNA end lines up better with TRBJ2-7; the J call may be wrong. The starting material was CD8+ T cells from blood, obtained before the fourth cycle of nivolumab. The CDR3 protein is CASSYFDSTYEQYF. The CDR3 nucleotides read TGTGCCAGCAGTTACTTTGACAGCACCTACGAGCAGTACTTC.